The 11 T cell receptor beta chains in this list originate from one sample, sequenced in a study of T cell changes during pregnancy in multiple sclerosis. Repertoires were generated with immunoSEQ multiplex PCR, while TCRdb's copy carries only in-frame clones and drops some. Seen here are about 100,000 clones, 85% to 95% observed once, and the top ten hold around 0.96%. The sample in question was peripheral blood, obtained before pregnancy. These receptor sequences come from a female donor with multiple sclerosis, enrolled in a pregnancy study.

CDR3 sequence reads: CASRHQPGQGIDEQFF. In nucleotides, the CDR3 is TGCGCCAGCAGACATCAACCGGGACAGGGCATCGATGAGCAGTTCTTC. This chain connects TRBV5-1 to TRBJ2-1; 9 bases are a match to TRBD1. This CDR3 is 16 amino acids long. Germline V lookup: CDR1 SGHRS, CDR2 YFSETQ. The J segment lost 8 bases and the V segment lost 5 bases, leaving 14 bases of the junction unmatched.

The chain combines TRBV5-1 with TRBJ1-3; 7 bases map to TRBD1. This CDR3 has 16 residues. CDR1 SGHRS and CDR2 YFSETQ come from the germline V gene. V lost 1 base to trimming and J lost 0 bases; unmatched junction nucleotides: 4. The CDR3 DNA sequence: TGCGCCAGCAGCTTGTGGAGACAGGGCTCTGGAAACACCATATATTTT. Protein sequence: CASSLWRQGSGNTIYF.

The rearrangement joins TRBV30 to TRBJ2-2; the match to TRBD2 covers 7 bases. Germline loops: CDR1 GTSNPN, CDR2 SVGIG (reference sequence). There are 14 residues in the CDR3. As DNA, the CDR3 is TGTGCTCACGACCCTAGCGGGAACACCGGGGAGCTGTTTTTT. Amino acid sequence: CAHDPSGNTGELFF.

V and J are TRBV18 and TRBJ1-1; a possible D gene is TRBD1 (6 bases). From germline, CDR1 is KGHSH and CDR2 LQKENI. The CDR3 totals 14 residues. Trimming took off 5 bases at V and 4 bases at J, with 14 bases between the two ends. CDR3 coding DNA: TGTGCCAGCTCAACTTTAGACAGGCTCACTGAAGCTTTCTTT. It yields the protein CASSTLDRLTEAFF.

This chain uses TRBV28 with TRBJ1-4; D is possibly TRBD1 (6 bases). Trimming took off 5 bases at V and 0 bases at J, with 10 bases between the two ends. The CDR3 has 15 residues. CDR1 is MDHEN and CDR2 is SYDVKM in the germline V gene. The CDR3 DNA follows: TGTGCCAGCAGTGCGACAGGAGCAACTAATGAAAAACTGTTTTTT. Protein sequence: CASSATGATNEKLFF.

The count of this clone is one. V usage is TRBV7-9 and J usage is TRBJ2-1; 11 positions match TRBD2. CDR1 SEHNR and CDR2 FQNEAQ come from the germline V gene (reference sequence). V lost 5 bases, J lost 3 bases, and 12 bases stayed unmatched. CDR3 size: 18 residues. CDR3 in amino acids: CASSTWGLAGGNYNEQFF. The CDR3 DNA sequence: TGTGCCAGCAGCACATGGGGGCTAGCGGGAGGAAACTACAATGAGCAGTTCTTC.

V gene TRBV28 combines with J gene TRBJ1-2; 9 bases match TRBD1. Germline V gene sequence: CDR1 MDHEN, CDR2 SYDVKM. Trimming at V came to 10 bases and at J to 2 bases, leaving 8 bases not matched to a gene. The CDR3 runs to 14 residues. The CDR3 DNA reads TGTGCCACACCTGGGACAGGGCAAAACTATGGCTACACCTTC. Protein sequence: CATPGTGQNYGYTF.

The genes are TRBV29-1 and TRBJ1-1, with a possible D match to TRBD1 (6 bases). The CDR3 consists of 13 residues. Germline values: CDR1 SQVTM, CDR2 ANQGSEA. Trimming shortened V by 6 bases and J by 0 bases, and 11 bases separated the two germline ends. CDR3 amino acids: CSVRTDMNTEAFF. The CDR3, as DNA: TGCAGCGTGAGGACAGACATGAACACTGAAGCTTTCTTT.

The rearrangement uses TRBV25-1 and TRBJ1-1; unclear D gene. Trimming removed 5 bases at V and 1 base at J, with 11 bases between. The CDR3 has 14 amino acids. Germline CDR1 is MGHDK and CDR2 is SYGVNS. CDR3 protein: CASSPIGANTEAFF. DNA for the CDR3: TGTGCCAGCAGTCCCATCGGAGCGAACACTGAAGCTTTCTTT.

This clone was detected only once. The chain uses TRBV18 and TRBJ1-2; 7 bases are shared with TRBD1. This CDR3 spans 14 amino acids. CDR1 is KGHSH, CDR2 LQKENI, per germline. V was clipped by 2 bases and J by 8 bases; unmatched bases: 8. The CDR3, as DNA: TGTGCCAGCTCACCAGTCTCAGACAGGGTCGGCTACACCTTC. This codes for CASSPVSDRVGYTF.

J is TRBJ2-2 and V is TRBV2; 11 positions match TRBD2. This CDR3 has 14 amino acids. From germline, CDR1 is SNHLY and CDR2 FYNNEI. V dropped 4 bases and J dropped 6; count of bases not matched to a gene: 1. CDR3 DNA: TGTGCCAGCAGTGGACTAGCGGGACCCGGGGAGCTGTTTTTT. Its protein is CASSGLAGPGELFF.